This T cell receptor beta chain originates from a study of spatial heterogeneity in lung cancer. Study-level points and caveats: Within tumors, counts of expanded alpha and beta TCRs tracked tumor mutation counts. In tumor T cells, estimated coverage reached around 7% for alpha chains and approximately 13% for beta chains.

The study tagged each TCR cDNA molecule with a unique molecular identifier. TCRdb redid the calling of the 5' RACE reads with MiXCR, one entry per CDR3 protein. The sample includes roughly 18,000 distinct CDR3 sequences, over 7% of them seen just once. This clonotype was counted at least ten times. The antigen remains undetermined. Described time point: sample taken at primary tumor resection. The donor population consisted of some 72 patients with untreated, early-stage non-small cell lung cancer. The study sequenced unsorted whole RNA from tumor, nontumor lung or frozen PBMC. V lost 0 bases and J lost 8, with 8 bases in between. This CDR3 comprises 14 residues. Per germline, CDR1 KGHSH and CDR2 LQKENI.

The receptor was isolated from a female donor with early-stage non-small cell lung cancer. The V and J genes are TRBV18 and TRBJ1-6; no firm D call. The source material was lung tumor tissue, sampled at surgery. The CDR3 region has the DNA TGTGCCAGCTCACCACCGACGGAGCATTCACCCCTCCACTTT. The encoded protein is CASSPPTEHSPLHF.